This T cell receptor beta chain is drawn from a study of T cells after yellow fever vaccination. Study conclusions and caveats: Re-detected after boosting: most primary clones, 96% of CD4 and under 90% of CD8. Across the CD4 and CD8 compartments, a small share of clonotypes was present in both. Weaker overall, the secondary response nonetheless peaked faster (day 5 versus 15).

TCRdb ran MiXCR on the 5' RACE reads and lists one entry per CDR3 protein. The data show roughly 500,000 distinct CDR3 sequences, roughly 21% seen once. Only a few counts were recorded for this clonotype. Its antigen is as yet unknown. The material sequenced was PBMCs, taken 15 days after the yellow fever booster vaccination. The receptor's source is a man in his thirties or forties who received the YFV17D yellow fever vaccine.

CDR3 in DNA: TGTGCCAGCAGTTTGCGGGAGGGTGTGGCCAAAAACATTCAGTACTTC. Amino acids: CASSLREGVAKNIQYF. The chain recombines TRBV12-3 or TRBV12-4 with TRBJ2-4; 9 nucleotides align to TRBD2. This CDR3 has 16 residues. The trim removed 3 bases at V and 1 base at J, leaving 4 bases unmatched.